Below are 27 T cell receptor beta chains sequenced from a single sample in a study of control samples from healthy donors and cancer patients (dated by TCRdb to the early 2020s). To prepare the library, the immunoSEQ multiplex PCR assay was applied. Here the immuneACCESS table is served through TCRdb, limited to in-frame sequences with V and J called. Missing clones are a known gap in these copies; in checked studies unresolved V genes cover under half, and the rest lacks a known reason. Within this sample are 65,000 to 75,000 clones, with roughly 87% of them counted one time only. The leading ten clones occupy 4% of the sample. Sequencing input: blood. Receptors originate from a woman aged 50 to 65 in good health.

The chain is built from TRBV7-2 and TRBJ2-1; D might be TRBD2 (5 bases). CDR1 SGHTA and CDR2 FQGNSA come from the germline V gene. This CDR3 comprises 16 residues. The V end lost 0 bases, the J end lost 0 bases, and 9 bases lay between the germline ends. The CDR3 is CASSLASGSSYNEQFF. As DNA, the CDR3 is TGTGCCAGCAGCTTAGCGTCTGGGAGCTCCTACAATGAGCAGTTCTTC.

The V gene is TRBV7-6, the J gene TRBJ1-4; no firm D call. V was cut by 3 bases and J by 7 bases, with 15 bases left in between. Germline CDR1 and CDR2: SGHVS and FNYEAQ. The CDR3 consists of 15 residues. The CDR3 protein is CASSFGQAIGEKLFF. In DNA form, the CDR3 reads TGTGCCAGCAGCTTTGGGCAGGCGATAGGTGAAAAACTGTTTTTT.

The V gene is TRBV6-1, the J gene TRBJ1-3; D not certain. The germline V gene encodes CDR1 MNHNS and CDR2 SASEGT. This CDR3 region has 17 residues. The V gene lost 2 bases and the J gene lost 0 bases, with 14 bases spanning the gap. CDR3 residues: CASSERVSSPSGNTIYF. The CDR3 bases are TGTGCCAGCAGTGAAAGAGTCTCATCACCCTCTGGAAACACCATATATTTT.

This clone counts as medium-sized. The rearrangement links TRBV5-5 to TRBJ1-5, with D unclear. CDR3 length: 14 amino acids. From germline, CDR1 is SGHKS and CDR2 YYEKEE (reference sequence). Deletions cut 6 bases from V and 5 bases from J, with 15 bases between. Here the CDR3 reads CASTLGPAHQPQHF. CDR3 nucleotide sequence: TGTGCCAGCACCCTCGGACCGGCCCATCAGCCCCAGCATTTT.

The rearrangement joins TRBV28 to TRBJ2-4, with TRBD1 matching 7 bases. This CDR3 spans 15 amino acids. CDR1 is MDHEN and CDR2 is SYDVKM in the germline V gene. J was trimmed by 3 bases and V by 8 bases; bases with no gene match: 10. CDR3 region: CASGRPGTDKNIQYF. CDR3 bases: TGTGCCAGCGGACGCCCCGGGACAGACAAAAACATTCAGTACTTC.

V usage is TRBV11-2 and J usage is TRBJ1-3, with 11 positions matching TRBD1. Germline lookup yields CDR1 SGHAT and CDR2 FQNNGV. The CDR3 has 16 amino acids. V gave up 5 bases and J gave up 6 bases; unmatched junction bases: 9. The CDR3, as DNA: TGTGCCAGCAGCCCGCGGACAGGGGGCTTAGAAAACACCATATATTTT. It codes for CASSPRTGGLENTIYF. Supplemented by reference TRBV11-2 and TRBJ1-3, the full variable domain reads EAGVAQSPRYKIIEKRQSVAFWCNPISGHATLYWYQQILGQGPKLLIQFQNNGVVDDSQLPKDRFSAERLKGVDSTLKIQPAKLEDSAVYLCASSPRTGGLENTIYFGEGSWLTVV.

This clone was seen only once. The chain links TRBV6-6 to TRBJ1-5; D call uncertain. Per germline, CDR1 MNHNY and CDR2 SVGAGI (reference sequence). The ends were cut back, 5 bases at V and 3 bases at J, with 8 bases in the middle. This CDR3 contains 13 residues. In nucleotides, the CDR3 is TGTGCCAGCAGTACCGGGAACAATCAGCCCCAGCATTTT. The encoded protein is CASSTGNNQPQHF.

The V and J genes are TRBV24-1 and TRBJ2-1; D is uncertain. The V end was cut by 2 bases, the J end by 0 bases, with 10 bases between. The CDR3 runs 16 residues. CDR1 is KGHDR, CDR2 SFDVKD, per germline. The DNA of the CDR3 is TGTGCCACCAGTGATTGGGGTGCCCTCTCCTACAATGAGCAGTTCTTC. Translation gives CATSDWGALSYNEQFF.

This rearrangement joins TRBV18 to TRBJ1-1, with 8 bases that match TRBD1. Germline V gene sequence: CDR1 KGHSH, CDR2 LQKENI. The ends lost 0 bases at V and 11 bases at J; junction bases unmatched: 11. The CDR3 has 15 amino acids. CDR3 sequence reads: CASSPPSGQVLHAFF. For the CDR3, the DNA is TGTGCCAGCTCACCACCTTCGGGACAGGTCCTGCATGCTTTCTTT.

The gene calls are TRBV5-4 and TRBJ2-3; D is uncertain. CDR1 is SGHNT and CDR2 is YYREEE in the germline V gene (reference sequence). The CDR3 is 13 amino acids. Deletions cut 4 bases from V and 1 base from J, with 7 bases between. The CDR3 region is CASSLAGTDTQYF. As DNA, the CDR3 is TGTGCCAGCAGCCTTGCCGGCACAGATACGCAGTATTTT.

The chain couples TRBV29-1 to TRBJ1-3; possibly TRBD1 for D (5 bases). The CDR3 is 12 residues long. Trimming took off 6 bases at V and 0 bases at J, with 6 bases between the two ends. Per the germline V gene, CDR1 is SQVTM and CDR2 is ANQGSEA. The CDR3 loop is CSVRGSGNTIYF. The CDR3 nucleotides read TGCAGCGTAAGGGGCTCTGGAAACACCATATATTTT.

The chain is built from TRBV10-3 and TRBJ2-1; tentative D call: TRBD2 (6 bases). The germline CDR1 and CDR2 sequences are ENHRY and SYGVKD. Deletions cut 4 bases from V and 5 bases from J, with 9 bases between. The CDR3 consists of 13 residues. This chain's CDR3 is CAISGRDNNEQFF. In DNA, the CDR3 is TGTGCCATCAGTGGGAGGGATAACAATGAGCAGTTCTTC.

The chain joins TRBV6-4 to TRBJ2-1, with TRBD2 matching 10 bases. The V gene end was trimmed by 3 bases and the J gene end by 7 bases; junction bases not matched to a gene: 6. CDR1 MRHNA and CDR2 SNTAGT come from the germline V gene. CDR3 size: 15 residues. The CDR3 coding sequence is TGTGCCAGCAGTGAATCAGCGGGAGGGGGGAATGAGCAGTTCTTC. Translation: CASSESAGGGNEQFF.

The genes are TRBV3-1 (or the pseudogene TRBV3-2) and TRBJ2-2, with 8 bases fitting TRBD2. The CDR3 covers 16 residues. The ends lost 0 bases at V and 3 bases at J; junction bases unmatched: 3. Germline V gene data show CDR1 as LGHDT and CDR2 as YNNKEL (reference sequence). CDR3 sequence (DNA): TGTGCCAGCAGCCAAGACGGGGGGGCGGACACCGGGGAGCTGTTTTTT. Its protein is CASSQDGGADTGELFF.

This rearrangement joins TRBV5-8 to TRBJ1-6; D is possibly TRBD1 (5 bases). Trimming shortened V by 5 bases and J by 8 bases, and 14 bases separated the two germline ends. The CDR3 loop spans 14 amino acids. Germline loops: CDR1 SGHTS, CDR2 YDEGEE. The DNA for the CDR3 is TGTGCCAGCAGTCCCGGGACCGCTTATTCACCCCTCCACTTT. Its protein product is CASSPGTAYSPLHF.

The chain joins TRBV9 to TRBJ2-1; D not certain. Trimming shortened V by 2 bases and J by 7 bases, and 10 bases separated the two germline ends. The germline V gene has CDR1 SGDLS and CDR2 YYNGEE. This CDR3 has 13 residues. The CDR3 region has the DNA TGTGCCAGCAGCGTCCGACCGGTGAATGAGCAGTTCTTC. Translating it yields CASSVRPVNEQFF. The full variable domain, completed using reference TRBV9 and TRBJ2-1, is DSGVTQTPKHLITATGQRVTLRCSPRSGDLSVYWYQQSLDQGLQFLIQYYNGEERAKGNILERFSAQQFPDLHSELNLSSLELGDSALYFCASSVRPVNEQFFGPGTRLTVL.

The rearrangement uses TRBV3-1 (or the pseudogene TRBV3-2) and TRBJ2-3; D is undetermined. The germline gives CDR1 LGHDT, CDR2 YNNKEL (reference sequence). This CDR3 has 14 residues. Trimming pared 0 bases from V and 3 bases from J, leaving 7 bases between. This CDR3 is CASSQDSATDTQYF. In nucleotides, the CDR3 is TGTGCCAGCAGCCAAGACAGCGCAACAGATACGCAGTATTTT.

In nucleotides, the CDR3 is TGCAGTGCTGGAACTCAGGACGAGCAGTACTTC. This encodes CSAGTQDEQYF. The chain employs TRBV20-1 and TRBJ2-7; unclear D gene. There are 11 residues in the CDR3. Trimming removed 5 bases at V and 5 bases at J, with 10 bases between. The germline V gene encodes CDR1 DFQATT and CDR2 SNEGSKA (reference sequence).

This clone is a singleton in its sample. Its ends do not fully match the called genes, so a read error is possible. J is TRBJ2-7 and V is TRBV7-7; the D call may be TRBD1 or TRBD2 (7 bases each). Germline V gives CDR1 SSHAT, CDR2 FNYEAQ (reference sequence). The CDR3 length is 13 residues. In DNA, the CDR3 is TGTGCTAGCAGTCCAGGGGGGGGTTACGAGCAGTACTTC. Residues: CASSPGGGYEQYF.

Concerning this clone: Other DNA sequences in this specimen translate into the identical CDR3. This chain links TRBV2 with TRBJ2-7; 11 bases line up with TRBD2. This CDR3 is 14 amino acids long. CDR1 and CDR2 from the germline V gene are SNHLY and FYNNEI. Trimming took 6 bases from V and 4 from J; bases not matched to a gene: 5. The DNA of the CDR3 is TGTGCCAGCAGGGAGGGACTAGCGGCGTACGAGCAGTACTTC. As protein: CASREGLAAYEQYF. Drawing the rest from reference TRBV2 and TRBJ2-7, the complete variable domain is EPEVTQTPSHQVTQMGQEVILRCVPISNHLYFYWYRQILGQKVEFLVSFYNNEISEKSEIFDDQFSVERPDGSNFTLKIRSTKLEDSAMYFCASREGLAAYEQYFGPGTRLTVT.

CDR3 nucleotide sequence: TGCACCGTGAGTGCATTTAGGAATTACAGGGGAGGTGAGCAGTTCTTC. This gives the protein CTVSAFRNYRGGEQFF. This sequence joins TRBV29-1 and TRBJ2-1; possibly TRBD1 for D (7 bases). Germline values: CDR1 SQVTM, CDR2 ANQGSEA. The length of the CDR3 is 16 residues.

This chain connects TRBV28 to TRBJ1-5, with TRBD1 identical over 7 bases. The V gene end was trimmed by 7 bases and the J gene end by 5 bases; junction bases not matched to a gene: 2. This CDR3 has 12 amino acids. From germline, CDR1 is MDHEN and CDR2 SYDVKM. The CDR3 here is CASNRGYQPQHF. Here the CDR3 DNA reads TGTGCCAGCAACAGGGGATATCAGCCCCAGCATTTT.

The chain is built from TRBV28 and TRBJ2-2; TRBD2 matches at 11 bases. CDR3 length: 17 amino acids. J lost 6 bases, V lost 2 bases, and 8 bases had no gene match. The germline V gene encodes CDR1 MDHEN and CDR2 SYDVKM. CDR3 sequence: CASSLAGLAGGSGELFF. CDR3 nucleotide sequence: TGTGCCAGCAGTTTAGCGGGGCTAGCGGGAGGTTCCGGGGAGCTGTTTTTT.

The chain is built from TRBV6-4 and TRBJ2-1; 8 nucleotides agree with TRBD1. The germline V gene encodes CDR1 MRHNA and CDR2 SNTAGT. V lost 0 bases and J lost 5; bases outside the gene matches: 3. This CDR3 is built from 15 residues. This CDR3 is CASSDSGTGHNEQFF. The CDR3 DNA reads as TGTGCCAGCAGTGACTCGGGGACAGGTCACAATGAGCAGTTCTTC.

The V gene is TRBV19, the J gene TRBJ1-4; 7 positions agree with TRBD1. Germline V gene sequence: CDR1 LNHDA, CDR2 SQIVND (reference sequence). With 4 bases clipped from V and 0 bases from J, the junction kept 2 bases outside the gene matches. CDR3 size: 15 residues. This CDR3 reads CASSTQGATNEKLFF. CDR3 bases: TGTGCCAGTAGTACCCAGGGGGCAACTAATGAAAAACTGTTTTTT.

CDR3 nucleotides: TGTGCCTGGAGTCCGGGATCAATTAATTCACCCCTCCACTTT. Translated: CAWSPGSINSPLHF. This chain joins TRBV30 and TRBJ1-6, with D uncertain. Per germline, CDR1 GTSNPN and CDR2 SVGIG (reference sequence). Trimming took off 2 bases at V and 6 bases at J, with 11 bases between the two ends. This CDR3 contains 14 residues.

V is TRBV18 and J is TRBJ1-1; D unclear. The V gene's germline CDR1 is KGHSH and CDR2 LQKENI. V was clipped by 1 base and J by 11 bases, with 14 bases between them. This CDR3 comprises 13 residues. The CDR3 region is CASSPQIDSPAFF. The CDR3 DNA is TGTGCCAGCTCACCACAGATTGATTCGCCGGCTTTCTTT.